The 23 T cell receptor beta chains given below trace back to one sample, sequenced in a study of breast tumors, draining lymph nodes, adjacent tissues. One entry per CDR3 protein results from TCRdb running MiXCR on the multiplex PCR reads. Among about 21,000 distinct CDR3 sequences listed, 40% to 45% were seen once. The sample comprised breast tumor tissue. The receptors stem from a female donor with breast cancer. Some clones in this sample may be carry-over from other donors' samples.

This clonotype was counted once. This chain uses TRBV11-2 with TRBJ1-4; D is ambiguous. The CDR3 contains 14 residues. Germline-derived CDR1 and CDR2 are SGHAT and FQNNGV. The V and J ends lost 1 base and 8 bases respectively, with 11 bases between them. DNA for the CDR3: TGTGCCAGCAGCTTAGTTGTACATCTCGAAAAACTGTTTTTT. Encoded protein: CASSLVVHLEKLFF.

This clonotype has a count of ten or more. The chain is built from TRBV10-3 and TRBJ1-3; D not resolved. There are 13 residues in the CDR3. Germline CDR1 is ENHRY and CDR2 is SYGVKD. V dropped 9 bases and J dropped 0 bases, with 9 bases sitting between them. The CDR3 DNA sequence: TGTGCCATAACACGGAACTCTGGAAACACCATATATTTT. Amino acids: CAITRNSGNTIYF.

This clonotype was found many times. This sequence joins TRBV12-3 or TRBV12-4 and TRBJ1-2; D is unresolved. The CDR3 is made up of 12 amino acids. The V end was cut by 1 base, the J end by 5 bases, with 5 bases between. The CDR3 DNA reads as TGTGCCAGCAGTTTAGGCGAGTATGGCTACACCTTC. This translates into CASSLGEYGYTF.

The rearrangement joins TRBV7-2 to TRBJ2-3; D uncertain. With 2 bases removed from V and 2 bases from J, the gap between germline ends came to 11 bases. Germline CDR1 and CDR2: SGHTA and FQGNSA. The CDR3 extends over 15 amino acids. The DNA for the CDR3 is TGTGCCAGCAGCTTAAGTCCTAGAAACACAGATACGCAGTATTTT. Its protein product is CASSLSPRNTDTQYF.

This clonotype was seen only once. The chain couples TRBV25-1 to TRBJ1-6; 7 nucleotides agree with TRBD1. This CDR3 has 14 residues. V shed 6 bases, J shed 10 bases, and the junction held 9 bases outside the gene matches. From germline, CDR1 is MGHDK and CDR2 SYGVNS. The CDR3 region is CASSTGTAWSPLHF. CDR3 sequence (DNA): TGTGCCAGCAGCACCGGGACAGCCTGGTCACCCCTCCACTTT.

This clonotype appeared many times. The chain links TRBV20-1 to TRBJ1-2; D possibly corresponds to TRBD1 (6 bases). Germline-derived CDR1 and CDR2 are DFQATT and SNEGSKA (reference sequence). CDR3 size: 14 residues. Trimming took off 0 bases at V and 4 bases at J, with 12 bases between the two ends. The CDR3: CSARDAQGSYGYTF. The CDR3 DNA is TGCAGTGCTAGAGACGCGCAGGGGAGCTATGGCTACACCTTC.

This clonotype was counted between two and nine times. This sequence joins TRBV6-1 and TRBJ2-2; tentative D call: TRBD1 (6 bases). CDR1 is MNHNS and CDR2 is SASEGT in the germline V gene. Trimming removed 11 bases from V and 2 bases from J, with 15 bases in between. The CDR3 totals 14 residues. The CDR3 bases are TGTGCCCTTCGAGGGGGTTACAACACCGGGGAGCTGTTTTTT. Translating it yields CALRGGYNTGELFF.

The gene calls are TRBV15 and TRBJ2-3; D remains unclear. V was trimmed by 1 base and J by 7 bases, leaving 6 bases between them. The germline gives CDR1 LNHNV, CDR2 YYDKDF (reference sequence). The CDR3 has 12 amino acids. The CDR3 nucleotides read TGTGCCACCAGCAGAGTACAGAATACGCAGTATTTT. Translating it yields CATSRVQNTQYF.

This clonotype showed up just a few times. V gene TRBV11-2 combines with J gene TRBJ1-1; the D is unclear. V lost 1 base to trimming and J lost 0 bases, with 21 bases between them. The CDR3 is 19 amino acids. Germline V gene lookup returns CDR1 SGHAT and CDR2 FQNNGV. The chain's CDR3 is CASSLGLGSGSSLNTEAFF. Here the CDR3 DNA reads TGTGCCAGCAGCTTAGGATTAGGGTCCGGCTCGTCCTTGAACACTGAAGCTTTCTTT.

In DNA, the CDR3 is TGTGCCACAGAGGGACAGGGGGCGCTTGGCGGGGAGCTGTTTTTT. Translated, it gives CATEGQGALGGELFF. The V call is TRBV24-1, the J call TRBJ2-2; the match to TRBD1 covers 12 bases. The CDR3 is 15 amino acids. The J segment lost 7 bases and the V segment lost 10 bases, leaving 9 bases of the junction unmatched. Germline V CDR1 and CDR2: KGHDR, SFDVKD.

This clonotype was seen more than once but under ten times. The V gene is TRBV19, the J gene TRBJ2-1; maybe TRBD2 (5 bases). Trimming removed 2 bases from V and 8 bases from J, with 13 bases in between. The CDR3 is made up of 14 amino acids. Germline CDR1 and CDR2: LNHDA and SQIVND (reference sequence). The CDR3 protein is CASSILLGYDEQFF. In DNA, the CDR3 is TGTGCCAGTAGTATATTACTAGGGTACGATGAGCAGTTCTTC. Full variable domain (remainder filled in from reference TRBV19 and TRBJ2-1): DGGITQSPKYLFRKEGQNVTLSCEQNLNHDAMYWYRQDPGQGLRLIYYSQIVNDFQKGDIAEGYSVSREKKESFPLTVTSAQKNPTAFYLCASSILLGYDEQFFGPGTRLTVL.

This clonotype has ten or more counts. The chain carries TRBV12-3 or TRBV12-4 and TRBJ2-7; D unresolved. Trimming removed 6 bases at V and 2 bases at J, with 8 bases between. CDR3 length equals 12 residues. The CDR3 here is CASRSVAYEQYF. CDR3 coding DNA: TGTGCCAGCAGATCGGTGGCCTACGAGCAGTACTTC.

This clonotype counts as medium-sized (0.01 to 0.1%). V usage is TRBV24-1 and J usage is TRBJ2-2; D is undetermined. CDR3 size: 12 residues. Germline V gene data show CDR1 as KGHDR and CDR2 as SFDVKD. Deletions cut 5 bases from V and 7 bases from J, with 7 bases between. The CDR3 DNA is TGTGCCACCAGTGCTTCAGACGGGGAGCTGTTTTTT. Residues: CATSASDGELFF.

This clonotype has at least ten counts. The chain has TRBV2 and TRBJ2-1, with 7 bases matching TRBD1. This CDR3 is built from 15 residues. Germline CDR1 is SNHLY and CDR2 is FYNNEI. The V segment lost 4 bases and the J segment 1 base; nucleotides outside the gene matches: 4. CDR3 sequence (DNA): TGTGCCAGCAGTGTCGTGACAGGGTCCTACAATGAGCAGTTCTTC. Its protein is CASSVVTGSYNEQFF.

For this clonotype: At one of its ends the junction is not consistent with the germline gene, which may arise from a read error. The chain employs TRBV7-9 and TRBJ2-3; 8 positions agree with TRBD2. The CDR3 is 19 residues long. CDR1 is SEHNR, CDR2 FQNEAQ, per germline (reference sequence). DNA of the CDR3: TGTGCCGGCAGCTATCCGGGACTAGTGGGAGGGGTAGCGGCAGATACGCAGTATTTT. Translated: CAGSYPGLVGGVAADTQYF. Full variable domain (missing parts from reference TRBV7-9 and TRBJ2-3): DTGVSQNPRHKITKRGQNVTFRCDPISEHNRLYWYRQTLGQGPEFLTYFQNEAQLEKSRLLSDRFSAERPKGSFSTLEIQRTEQGDSAMYLCAGSYPGLVGGVAADTQYFGPGTRLTVL.

A word on this clonotype: A read error may produce the germline difference seen at one junction end. The V gene is TRBV19, the J gene TRBJ2-6; 12 bases match TRBD1. Per germline, CDR1 LNHDA and CDR2 SQIVND (reference sequence). The CDR3 totals 20 residues. The CDR3 DNA reads TGTGCCAGTAGTATAGCTCTCATCGGGACAGGGGGCCCGGGGGCCGACGTCCTGACTTTC. It encodes CASSIALIGTGGPGADVLTF.

CDR3 residues: CASSQERVWSGELFF. The CDR3 DNA sequence: TGTGCCAGCAGCCAAGAGAGGGTGTGGTCCGGGGAGCTGTTTTTT. The rearrangement links TRBV4-2 to TRBJ2-2; maybe TRBD2 (5 bases). CDR3 length: 15 amino acids. Trimming left V 0 bases short and J 6 bases short, with 11 bases between. Germline V gene data show CDR1 as LGHNA and CDR2 as YNFKEQ.

This clonotype was detected many times. The chain is built from TRBV4-1 and TRBJ2-5; TRBD2 agrees at 11 bases. The CDR3 length is 15 residues. V shed 4 bases, J shed 1 base, and the junction held 2 bases outside the gene matches. Germline loops: CDR1 MGHRA, CDR2 YSYEKL. The CDR3 is CASSLSGGAQETQYF. The CDR3 DNA reads as TGCGCCAGCAGCCTTAGCGGGGGGGCCCAAGAGACCCAGTACTTC.

The V and J genes are TRBV19 and TRBJ2-7; perhaps TRBD1 as D (6 bases). The germline gives CDR1 LNHDA, CDR2 SQIVND (reference sequence). The CDR3 has 13 amino acids. V was trimmed by 6 bases and J by 3 bases, leaving 12 bases between them. CDR3 protein: CASSETGFYEQYF. CDR3 sequence (DNA): TGTGCCAGTAGCGAGACAGGATTCTACGAGCAGTACTTC.

The chain joins TRBV7-2 to TRBJ1-6; D is possibly TRBD1 (6 bases). The V gene lost 1 base and the J gene lost 7 bases, with 17 bases spanning the gap. This CDR3 has 17 amino acids. Looked up from germline, CDR1 is SGHTA and CDR2 is FQGNSA. The CDR3 DNA is TGTGCCAGCAGCTTAGGGCTGGGCGGGCAGGGGAATTCACCCCTCCACTTT. It translates to CASSLGLGGQGNSPLHF.

This chain links TRBV15 with TRBJ1-1; possible D gene TRBD1, 6 bases. The V gene's germline CDR1 is LNHNV and CDR2 YYDKDF (reference sequence). The CDR3 is made up of 13 amino acids. The germline V and J ends were trimmed by 8 bases and 4 bases, with 14 bases remaining between them. The CDR3 region has the DNA TGTGCCACCTCCCAGGGGTCGAGCACTGAAGCTTTCTTT. Its protein is CATSQGSSTEAFF.

By sample share, this clonotype is medium-sized. This chain uses TRBV7-3 with TRBJ2-3, with a weak D call TRBD2 (5 bases). Germline V gene sequence: CDR1 SGHTA, CDR2 FQGTGA. V shed 6 bases and J shed 6 bases, with 10 bases lying between them. The CDR3 extends over 12 amino acids. CDR3 region: CASSYSGDTQYF. In nucleotides, the CDR3 is TGTGCCAGCAGTTATTCGGGGGATACGCAGTATTTT.

This clonotype has more than one count but fewer than ten. The CDR3: CAGGQTNNSPLHF. CDR3 DNA sequence: TGTGCCGGGGGACAGACGAATAATTCACCCCTCCACTTT. This chain links TRBV6-1 with TRBJ1-6; 7 nucleotides line up with TRBD1. Germline V lookup: CDR1 MNHNS, CDR2 SASEGT. V shed 11 bases, J shed 5 bases, and the junction held 6 bases outside the gene matches. This CDR3 has 13 residues.